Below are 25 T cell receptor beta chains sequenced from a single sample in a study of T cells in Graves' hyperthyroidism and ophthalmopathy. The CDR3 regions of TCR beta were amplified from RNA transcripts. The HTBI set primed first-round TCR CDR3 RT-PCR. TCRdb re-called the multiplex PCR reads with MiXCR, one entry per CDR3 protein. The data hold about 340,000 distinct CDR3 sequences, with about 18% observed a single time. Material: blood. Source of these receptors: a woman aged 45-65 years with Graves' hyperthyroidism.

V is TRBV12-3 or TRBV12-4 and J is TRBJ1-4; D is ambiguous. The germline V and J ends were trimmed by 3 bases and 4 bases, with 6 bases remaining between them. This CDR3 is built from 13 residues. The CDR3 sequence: CASSFMGNEKLFF. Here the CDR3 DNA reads TGTGCCAGCAGTTTCATGGGTAATGAAAAACTGTTTTTT.

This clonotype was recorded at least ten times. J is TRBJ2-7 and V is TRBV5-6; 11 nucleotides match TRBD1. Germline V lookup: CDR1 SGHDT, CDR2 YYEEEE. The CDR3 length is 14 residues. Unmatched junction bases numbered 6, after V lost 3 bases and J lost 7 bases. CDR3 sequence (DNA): TGTGCCAGCAGCTACGGACAGGGGGCGGGTGAGCAGTACGTC. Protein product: CASSYGQGAGEQYV.

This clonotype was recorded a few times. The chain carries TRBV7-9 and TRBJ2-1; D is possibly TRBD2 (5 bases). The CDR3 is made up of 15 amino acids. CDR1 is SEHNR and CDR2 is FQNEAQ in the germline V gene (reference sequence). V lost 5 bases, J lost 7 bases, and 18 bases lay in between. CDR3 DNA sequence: TGTGCCAGCAGCCCTCCTCGAGGGAGCTGGAATGAGCAGTTCTTC. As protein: CASSPPRGSWNEQFF.

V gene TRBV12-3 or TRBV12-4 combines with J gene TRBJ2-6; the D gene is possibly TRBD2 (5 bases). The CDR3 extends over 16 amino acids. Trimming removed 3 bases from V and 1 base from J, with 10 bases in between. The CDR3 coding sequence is TGTGCCAGCAGTTTTGTAGGCGGGTCTGGGGCCAACGTCCTGACTTTC. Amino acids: CASSFVGGSGANVLTF.

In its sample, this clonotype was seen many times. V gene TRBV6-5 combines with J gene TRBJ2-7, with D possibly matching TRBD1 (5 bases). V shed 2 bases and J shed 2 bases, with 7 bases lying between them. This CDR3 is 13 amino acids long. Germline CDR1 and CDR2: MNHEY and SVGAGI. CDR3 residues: CASSYQGPYEQYF. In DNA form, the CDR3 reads TGTGCCAGCAGTTACCAGGGCCCCTACGAGCAGTACTTC.

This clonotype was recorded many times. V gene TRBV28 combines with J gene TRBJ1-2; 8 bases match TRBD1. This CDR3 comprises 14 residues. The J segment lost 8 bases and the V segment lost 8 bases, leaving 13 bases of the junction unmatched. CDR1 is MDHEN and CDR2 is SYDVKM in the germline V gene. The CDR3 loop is CASHTPGQVEGYTF. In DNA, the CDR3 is TGTGCCAGCCACACCCCGGGACAGGTGGAAGGCTACACCTTC.

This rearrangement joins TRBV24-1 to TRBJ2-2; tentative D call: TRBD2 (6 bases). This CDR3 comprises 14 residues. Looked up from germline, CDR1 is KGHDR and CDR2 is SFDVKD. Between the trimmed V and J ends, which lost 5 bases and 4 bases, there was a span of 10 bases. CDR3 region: CATSGQGGTGELFF. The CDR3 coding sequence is TGTGCCACCAGTGGGCAGGGAGGCACCGGGGAGCTGTTTTTT.

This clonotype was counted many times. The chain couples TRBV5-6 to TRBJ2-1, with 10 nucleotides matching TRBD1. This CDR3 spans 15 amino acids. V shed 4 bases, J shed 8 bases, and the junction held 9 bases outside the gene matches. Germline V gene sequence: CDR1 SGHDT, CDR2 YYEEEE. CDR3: CASSPTGTGVHEQFF. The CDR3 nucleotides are TGTGCCAGCAGCCCAACAGGGACAGGGGTCCATGAGCAGTTCTTC.

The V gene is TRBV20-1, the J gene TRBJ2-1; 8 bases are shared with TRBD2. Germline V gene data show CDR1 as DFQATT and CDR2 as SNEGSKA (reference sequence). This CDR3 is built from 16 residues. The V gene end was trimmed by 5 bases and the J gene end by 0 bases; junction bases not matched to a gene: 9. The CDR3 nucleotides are TGCAGTGCTGGGACACTAGCGGCTTCCTCCTACAATGAGCAGTTCTTC. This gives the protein CSAGTLAASSYNEQFF.

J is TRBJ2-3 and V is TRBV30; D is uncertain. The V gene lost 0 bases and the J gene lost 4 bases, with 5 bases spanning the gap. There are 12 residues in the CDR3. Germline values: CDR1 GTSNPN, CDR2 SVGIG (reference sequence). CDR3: CAWSVRADTQYF. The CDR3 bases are TGTGCCTGGAGTGTAAGGGCAGATACGCAGTATTTT.

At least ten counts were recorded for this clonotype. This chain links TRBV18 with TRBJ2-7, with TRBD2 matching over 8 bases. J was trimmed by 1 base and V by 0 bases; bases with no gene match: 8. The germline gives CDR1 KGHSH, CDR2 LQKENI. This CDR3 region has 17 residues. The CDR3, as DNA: TGTGCCAGCTCACCACCTGCGGGCGGGGGGCCGTCCTACGAGCAGTACTTC. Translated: CASSPPAGGGPSYEQYF.

CDR3 residues: CASSLAGTAYEQYF. The CDR3 DNA reads TGCGCCAGCAGCTTGGCTGGGACAGCCTACGAGCAGTACTTC. The V and J genes are TRBV5-1 and TRBJ2-7; 7 bases fit TRBD1. Germline values: CDR1 SGHRS, CDR2 YFSETQ. The junction had 2 bases not matched to a gene; V was cut back by 0 bases and J by 2 bases. The CDR3 covers 14 residues.

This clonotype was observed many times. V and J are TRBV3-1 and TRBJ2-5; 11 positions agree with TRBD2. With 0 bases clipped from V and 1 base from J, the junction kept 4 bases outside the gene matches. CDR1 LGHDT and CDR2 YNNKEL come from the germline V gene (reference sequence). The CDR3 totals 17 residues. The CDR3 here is CASSQEGTSGPQETQYF. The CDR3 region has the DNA TGTGCCAGCAGCCAAGAAGGGACTAGCGGACCCCAAGAGACCCAGTACTTC.

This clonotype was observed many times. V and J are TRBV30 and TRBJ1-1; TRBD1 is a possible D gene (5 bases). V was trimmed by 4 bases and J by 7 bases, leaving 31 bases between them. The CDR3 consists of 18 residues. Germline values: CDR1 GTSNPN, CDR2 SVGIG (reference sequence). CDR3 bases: TGTGCCTGGACCTTAAGAGGGGTGTTGGGTAGAGTCCGCGATGAAGCTTTCTTT. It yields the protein CAWTLRGVLGRVRDEAFF.

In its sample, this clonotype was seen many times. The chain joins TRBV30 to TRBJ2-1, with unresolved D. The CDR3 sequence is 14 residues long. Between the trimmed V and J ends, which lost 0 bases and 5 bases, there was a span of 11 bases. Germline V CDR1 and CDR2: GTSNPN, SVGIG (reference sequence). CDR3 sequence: CAWSVLGFHNEQFF. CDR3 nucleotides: TGTGCCTGGAGTGTTTTGGGCTTCCACAATGAGCAGTTCTTC. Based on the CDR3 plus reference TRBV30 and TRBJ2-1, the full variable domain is SQTIHQWPATLVQPVGSPLSLECTVEGTSNPNLYWYRQAAGRGLQLLFYSVGIGQISSEVPQNLSASRPQDRQFILSSKKLLLSDSGFYLCAWSVLGFHNEQFFGPGTRLTVL.

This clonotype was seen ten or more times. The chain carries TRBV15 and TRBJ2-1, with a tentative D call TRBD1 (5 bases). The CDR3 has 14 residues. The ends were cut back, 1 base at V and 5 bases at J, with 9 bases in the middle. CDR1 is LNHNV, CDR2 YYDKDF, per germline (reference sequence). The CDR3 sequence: CATSRVGRDNEQFF. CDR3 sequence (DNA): TGTGCCACCAGCAGAGTGGGCAGGGACAATGAGCAGTTCTTC.

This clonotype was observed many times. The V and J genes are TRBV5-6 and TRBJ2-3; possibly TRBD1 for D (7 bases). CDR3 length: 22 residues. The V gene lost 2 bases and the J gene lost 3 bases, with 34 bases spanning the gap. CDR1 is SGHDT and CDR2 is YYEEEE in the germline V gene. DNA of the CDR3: TGTGCCAGCAGCTTTTCCGCCGTCCGGGACAGCCCTGGGGGGAGTCAAACAGATACGCAGTATTTT. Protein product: CASSFSAVRDSPGGSQTDTQYF.

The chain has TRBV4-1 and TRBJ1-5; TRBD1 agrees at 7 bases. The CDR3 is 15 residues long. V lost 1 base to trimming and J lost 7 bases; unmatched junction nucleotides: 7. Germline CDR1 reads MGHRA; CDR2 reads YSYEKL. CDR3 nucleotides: TGCGCCAGCAGCCAAGGACAGGGAACGAGGCAGCCCCAGCATTTT. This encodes CASSQGQGTRQPQHF.

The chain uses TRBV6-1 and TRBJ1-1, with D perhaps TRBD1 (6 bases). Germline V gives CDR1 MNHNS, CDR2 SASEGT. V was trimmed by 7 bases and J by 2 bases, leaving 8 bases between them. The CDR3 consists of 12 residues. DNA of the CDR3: TGTGCCAGCACACAGGGTAACACTGAAGCTTTCTTT. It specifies CASTQGNTEAFF.

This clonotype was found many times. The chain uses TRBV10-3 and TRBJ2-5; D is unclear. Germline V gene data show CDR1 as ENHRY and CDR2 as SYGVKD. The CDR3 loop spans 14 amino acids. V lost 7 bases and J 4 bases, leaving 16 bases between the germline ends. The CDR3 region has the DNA TGTGCCATCACCCCAGCTGTTCTCGGAGAGACCCAGTACTTC. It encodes CAITPAVLGETQYF.

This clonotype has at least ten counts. The CDR3 DNA sequence: TGTGCCTGGAGTGGACAGGGCGGACAGCCCCAGCATTTT. It encodes CAWSGQGGQPQHF. The rearrangement links TRBV30 to TRBJ1-5, with 7 bases that match TRBD1. V trimming: 1 base; J trimming: 7 bases; junction bases outside the gene matches: 4. The CDR3 is 13 amino acids. Germline CDR1 GTSNPN, CDR2 SVGIG (reference sequence).

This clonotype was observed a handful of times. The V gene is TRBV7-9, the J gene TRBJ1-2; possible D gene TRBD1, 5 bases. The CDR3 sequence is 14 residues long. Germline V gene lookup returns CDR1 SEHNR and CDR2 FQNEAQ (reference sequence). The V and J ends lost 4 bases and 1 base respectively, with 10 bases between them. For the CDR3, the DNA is TGTGCCAGCAGCTATGGGACCCGTAACTATGGCTACACCTTC. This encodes CASSYGTRNYGYTF.

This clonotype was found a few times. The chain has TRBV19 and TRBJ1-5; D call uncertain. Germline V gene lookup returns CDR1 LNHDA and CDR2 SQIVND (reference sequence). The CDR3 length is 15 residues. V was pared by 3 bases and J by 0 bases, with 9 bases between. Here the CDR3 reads CASSIAQYSNQPQHF. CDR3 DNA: TGTGCCAGTAGTATTGCCCAGTATAGCAATCAGCCCCAGCATTTT. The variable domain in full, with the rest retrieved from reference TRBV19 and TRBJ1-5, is DGGITQSPKYLFRKEGQNVTLSCEQNLNHDAMYWYRQDPGQGLRLIYYSQIVNDFQKGDIAEGYSVSREKKESFPLTVTSAQKNPTAFYLCASSIAQYSNQPQHFGDGTRLSIL.

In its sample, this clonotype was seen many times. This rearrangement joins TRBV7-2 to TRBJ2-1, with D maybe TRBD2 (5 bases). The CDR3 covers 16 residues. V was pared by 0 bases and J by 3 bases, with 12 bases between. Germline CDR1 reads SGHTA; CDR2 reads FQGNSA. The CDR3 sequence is CASSLAWLANYNEQFF. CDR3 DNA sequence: TGTGCCAGCAGCTTAGCGTGGCTAGCCAACTACAATGAGCAGTTCTTC.

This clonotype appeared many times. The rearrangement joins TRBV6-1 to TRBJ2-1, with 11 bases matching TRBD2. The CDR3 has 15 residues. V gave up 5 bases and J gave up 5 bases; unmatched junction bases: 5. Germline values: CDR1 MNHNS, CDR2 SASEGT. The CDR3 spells CASSLAGGLHNEQFF. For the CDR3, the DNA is TGTGCCAGCAGTCTAGCGGGGGGCCTTCACAATGAGCAGTTCTTC.